These 20 T cell receptor beta chains came from one sample sequenced in a study of blood T cell repertoires in COVID-19. TCRdb's copy holds only in-frame clones and misses some; the assay was immunoSEQ multiplex PCR. The sample has 110,000 or so clones, around 85% seen once; the top ten hold just over 5.5%. Sample: peripheral blood. Receptors originate from a woman aged 55-70 years with COVID-19, enrolled during active disease.

The rearrangement joins TRBV6-5 to TRBJ1-1; the D gene is possibly TRBD1 (5 bases). CDR3 length: 13 amino acids. V lost 5 bases and J 6 bases, leaving 13 bases between the germline ends. The germline CDR1 and CDR2 sequences are MNHEY and SVGAGI. The CDR3 DNA sequence: TGTGCCAGCAGTCCCCCCCAGGGCGCTGAAGCTTTCTTT. This gives the protein CASSPPQGAEAFF.

This rearrangement joins TRBV18 to TRBJ1-2, with TRBD1 identical over 7 bases. Germline-derived CDR1 and CDR2 are KGHSH and LQKENI. The CDR3 runs 16 residues. Losses at the gene ends were 1 base for V and 3 bases for J; bases not matched to a gene: 8. The CDR3 bases are TGTGCCAGCTCACCACTCGGATATCAGGGGGACTATGGCTACACCTTC. Its protein product is CASSPLGYQGDYGYTF. Filled out from reference TRBV18 and TRBJ1-2, the complete variable domain reads NAGVMQNPRHLVRRRGQEARLRCSPMKGHSHVYWYRQLPEEGLKFMVYLQKENIIDESGMPKERFSAEFPKEGPSILRIQQVVRGDSAAYFCASSPLGYQGDYGYTFGSGTRLTVV.

The V call is TRBV5-4, the J call TRBJ2-2; 10 nucleotides agree with TRBD1. V lost 4 bases, J lost 3 bases, and 3 bases stayed unmatched. Germline assignment: CDR1 SGHNT and CDR2 YYREEE (reference sequence). The CDR3 has 15 amino acids. This CDR3 reads CASSTDRGHTGELFF. The DNA of the CDR3 is TGTGCCAGCAGCACAGACAGGGGGCACACCGGGGAGCTGTTTTTT.

The chain's CDR3 is CASSSRTGVSKAAEKLFF. CDR3 nucleotides: TGTGCCAGCAGTTCTCGCACAGGGGTCTCGAAGGCGGCCGAAAAACTGTTTTTT. The rearrangement joins TRBV28 to TRBJ1-4, with 7 bases lining up with TRBD1. CDR3 size: 18 residues. The V gene end was trimmed by 4 bases and the J gene end by 8 bases; junction bases not matched to a gene: 19. The germline CDR1 and CDR2 sequences are MDHEN and SYDVKM.

The chain combines TRBV28 with TRBJ1-2, with no clear D. The CDR3 is made up of 18 amino acids. The germline CDR1 and CDR2 sequences are MDHEN and SYDVKM. V shed 5 bases and J shed 4 bases, with 26 bases lying between them. The CDR3: CASSIPNALGGRGYGYTF. In DNA form, the CDR3 reads TGTGCCAGCAGTATCCCCAACGCCCTGGGAGGTCGGGGCTATGGCTACACCTTC.

V usage is TRBV24-1 and J usage is TRBJ2-5; TRBD2 might be the D (7 bases). V lost 7 bases and J 5 bases, leaving 22 bases between the germline ends. Germline V gives CDR1 KGHDR, CDR2 SFDVKD. CDR3 length: 16 amino acids. The chain's CDR3 is CATSPGGQIRGETQYF. The CDR3 nucleotides are TGTGCCACCAGCCCGGGGGGACAAATCAGAGGGGAGACCCAGTACTTC.

The rearrangement uses TRBV24-1 and TRBJ2-3; TRBD1 matches at 8 bases. V gave up 4 bases and J gave up 2 bases; unmatched junction bases: 4. This CDR3 has 15 residues. CDR1 KGHDR and CDR2 SFDVKD come from the germline V gene. CDR3 nucleotides: TGTGCCACCAGTGACCCGACAGGGGACACAGATACGCAGTATTTT. This translates into CATSDPTGDTDTQYF.

The chain has TRBV2 and TRBJ1-5, with 10 bases fitting TRBD1. CDR1 is SNHLY and CDR2 is FYNNEI in the germline V gene. CDR3 size: 14 residues. After removal of 6 bases from V and 5 bases from J, the junction contained 4 bases not matched to a gene. CDR3 bases: TGTGCCAGCAGCATTGGACAGGGGGATCAGCCCCAGCATTTT. This gives the protein CASSIGQGDQPQHF. The complete variable domain, with remaining parts taken from reference TRBV2 and TRBJ1-5, reads EPEVTQTPSHQVTQMGQEVILRCVPISNHLYFYWYRQILGQKVEFLVSFYNNEISEKSEIFDDQFSVERPDGSNFTLKIRSTKLEDSAMYFCASSIGQGDQPQHFGDGTRLSIL.

The chain uses TRBV28 and TRBJ2-7; 7 nucleotides line up with TRBD2. The CDR3 contains 12 residues. V shed 7 bases and J 9 bases; nucleotides not matched to a gene: 9. CDR1 is MDHEN and CDR2 is SYDVKM in the germline V gene. The CDR3: CASIPPGGRQYF. As DNA, the CDR3 is TGTGCCAGCATCCCCCCGGGGGGTCGGCAGTACTTC.

Written as DNA, the CDR3 is TGTGCCAGCAGCACCCAGGGGATCGGGGGCTACACCTTC. This translates into CASSTQGIGGYTF. V gene TRBV5-6 combines with J gene TRBJ1-2, with D maybe TRBD1 (6 bases). CDR1 SGHDT and CDR2 YYEEEE come from the germline V gene. The V and J ends lost 4 bases and 8 bases respectively, with 15 bases between them. The CDR3 has 13 residues.

V and J are TRBV18 and TRBJ1-2; maybe TRBD1 (5 bases). The CDR3 is made up of 14 amino acids. V was shortened by 6 bases and J by 3 bases, with 14 bases between the two germline ends. Germline V gene lookup returns CDR1 KGHSH and CDR2 LQKENI. This CDR3 reads CASSLGQGDYGYTF. Here the CDR3 DNA reads TGTGCCAGCTCGCTGGGGCAGGGCGACTATGGCTACACCTTC.

In its sample, this clone was seen a few times. The chain has TRBV24-1 and TRBJ2-3; no clear D gene. The CDR3 sequence is 12 residues long. V shed 5 bases and J shed 5 bases, with 7 bases lying between them. Germline loops: CDR1 KGHDR, CDR2 SFDVKD. This CDR3 reads CATSGPGDTQYF. CDR3 DNA sequence: TGTGCCACCAGTGGTCCGGGAGATACGCAGTATTTT.

The CDR3 DNA follows: TGTGCCAGCAGCTTAGACCAGAACTACGAGCAGTACTTC. Amino acid sequence: CASSLDQNYEQYF. The chain carries TRBV7-6 and TRBJ2-7, with D unclear. CDR1 and CDR2 from the germline V gene are SGHVS and FNYEAQ. This CDR3 is built from 13 residues. Trimming took off 1 base at V and 3 bases at J, with 7 bases between the two ends. The complete variable domain, with remaining parts taken from reference TRBV7-6 and TRBJ2-7, reads GAGVSQSPRYKVTKRGQDVALRCDPISGHVSLYWYRQALGQGPEFLTYFNYEAQQDKSGLPNDRFSAERPEGSISTLTIQRTEQRDSAMYRCASSLDQNYEQYFGPGTRLTVT.

This chain joins TRBV6-5 and TRBJ2-5; D is possibly TRBD1 (6 bases). This CDR3 has 14 amino acids. V was pared by 9 bases and J by 0 bases, with 14 bases between. The germline V gene has CDR1 MNHEY and CDR2 SVGAGI. CDR3 region: CASKDRNHQETQYF. CDR3 DNA: TGTGCCAGTAAGGACAGAAACCACCAAGAGACCCAGTACTTC.

The genes are TRBV2 and TRBJ2-1, with 8 bases matching TRBD1. There are 15 residues in the CDR3. Losses at the gene ends were 8 bases for V and 10 bases for J; bases not matched to a gene: 16. Germline V CDR1 and CDR2: SNHLY, FYNNEI. The DNA of the CDR3 is TGTGCCAGCTGTGGGGACTGGCAGGGGGCTGGGGAGCAGTTCTTC. It specifies CASCGDWQGAGEQFF.

The rearrangement uses TRBV6-2 or TRBV6-3 and TRBJ1-1; 7 bases agree with TRBD1. The V segment lost 6 bases and the J segment 1 base; nucleotides outside the gene matches: 5. The CDR3 contains 14 residues. Germline V gives CDR1 MNHEY, CDR2 SVGEGT. This CDR3 reads CASSPGQTNTEAFF. The CDR3 DNA follows: TGTGCCAGCAGCCCGGGACAGACGAACACTGAAGCTTTCTTT.

Only a few counts were recorded for this clone. This rearrangement joins TRBV6-2 or TRBV6-3 to TRBJ2-7; tentatively, D is TRBD1 (6 bases). V was clipped by 2 bases and J by 3 bases, with 8 bases between them. The CDR3 covers 13 residues. The germline V gene encodes CDR1 MNHEY and CDR2 SVGEGT. Here the CDR3 DNA reads TGTGCCAGCAGTTACGGCAGGGGCTACGAGCAGTACTTC. This translates into CASSYGRGYEQYF.

This clone was seen a few times. The genes are TRBV5-8 and TRBJ1-5, with D perhaps TRBD1 (5 bases). V was pared by 0 bases and J by 5 bases, with 12 bases between. The CDR3 runs 15 residues. Looked up from germline, CDR1 is SGHTS and CDR2 is YDEGEE. CDR3 DNA sequence: TGTGCCAGCAGCTTGGGTGGGAGGGGCGATCAGCCCCAGCATTTT. Protein sequence: CASSLGGRGDQPQHF.

To note about this clone: In the same sample, other DNA sequences code for this CDR3. This chain links TRBV2 with TRBJ2-2; D not certain. CDR3 length: 14 residues. With 4 bases removed from V and 1 base from J, the gap between germline ends came to 7 bases. CDR1 SNHLY and CDR2 FYNNEI come from the germline V gene. The CDR3 loop is CASSGGRNTGELFF. The CDR3, as DNA: TGTGCCAGCAGTGGAGGAAGGAACACCGGGGAGCTGTTTTTT.

This clone was found many times. This rearrangement joins TRBV6-5 to TRBJ1-5; maybe TRBD1 (5 bases). The V end was cut by 7 bases, the J end by 3 bases, with 10 bases between. CDR3 length equals 13 residues. Germline CDR1 is MNHEY and CDR2 is SVGAGI. The CDR3 loop reads CASIQAFNQPQHF. DNA for the CDR3: TGTGCCAGCATACAGGCCTTCAATCAGCCCCAGCATTTT.